This is a list of T cell receptor beta chains from one sample in a study of T cells in Graves' hyperthyroidism and ophthalmopathy. TCRdb re-analysed the multiplex PCR reads in MiXCR, keeping a single row per CDR3 protein. The table records 700,000 to 850,000 distinct CDR3 sequences, roughly a third of them present only once. The specimen was blood. The origin of the receptors is a woman between 40 and 50 years old with Graves' hyperthyroidism. CDR3s include the opening cysteine and the closing phenylalanine or tryptophan. The D gene is left open where the match is weak. For some rows the clone size is stated as once, few or many, or as a class when expanded; others skip it.

clone_size: few; d_call: .; j_call: TRBJ1-2; v_call: TRBV9; cdr3_aa: CASSGGQKANYGYTF; cdr3_nt: TGTGCCAGCAGCGGAGGACAGAAGGCTAACTATGGCTACACCTTC
clone_size: .; d_call: TRBD1; j_call: TRBJ2-2; v_call: TRBV7-3; cdr3_aa: CASSLTPGTANTGELFF; cdr3_nt: TGTGCCAGCAGCTTAACCCCCGGGACAGCTAACACCGGGGAGCTGTTTTTT
clone_size: .; d_call: .; j_call: TRBJ1-2; v_call: TRBV10-3; cdr3_aa: CAISAGASSYTF; cdr3_nt: TGTGCCATCAGTGCCGGGGCGAGCTCCTACACCTTC
clone_size: .; d_call: TRBD1; j_call: TRBJ2-6; v_call: TRBV7-2; cdr3_aa: CASSLGTALGANVLTF; cdr3_nt: TGTGCCAGCAGCCTCGGGACAGCCCTCGGTGCCAACGTCCTGACTTTC
clone_size: .; d_call: TRBD1; j_call: TRBJ1-1; v_call: TRBV20-1; cdr3_aa: CSAPGQGVRAFF; cdr3_nt: TGCAGTGCCCCGGGACAGGGGGTGCGGGCTTTCTTT
clone_size: few; d_call: TRBD1; j_call: TRBJ2-2; v_call: TRBV2; cdr3_aa: CASSLQGMTNTGELFF; cdr3_nt: TGTGCCAGCAGTTTACAGGGGATGACGAACACCGGGGAGCTGTTTTTT
clone_size: few; d_call: .; j_call: TRBJ2-7; v_call: TRBV6-5; cdr3_aa: CASSYSSWGPGAYEQYF; cdr3_nt: TGTGCCAGCAGTTACTCGAGTTGGGGGCCCGGGGCCTACGAGCAGTACTTC
clone_size: few; d_call: .; j_call: TRBJ1-1; v_call: TRBV12-3/TRBV12-4; cdr3_aa: CASQLGRQPGEAFF; cdr3_nt: TGTGCCAGCCAACTAGGGAGGCAGCCCGGTGAAGCTTTCTTT
clone_size: .; d_call: .; j_call: TRBJ1-5; v_call: TRBV14; cdr3_aa: CASSQAVWGETQHF; cdr3_nt: TGTGCCAGCAGCCAAGCGGTATGGGGAGAGACCCAGCATTTT
clone_size: once; d_call: .; j_call: TRBJ1-6; v_call: TRBV29-1; cdr3_aa: CSARAANQPLHF; cdr3_nt: TGCAGCGCCCGGGCCGCCAATCAGCCCCTCCACTTT
clone_size: .; d_call: TRBD1; j_call: TRBJ2-2; v_call: TRBV2; cdr3_aa: CASLVVSDRDGELFF; cdr3_nt: TGTGCCAGTCTTGTTGTCTCGGACAGGGACGGGGAGCTGTTTTTT
clone_size: many; d_call: TRBD1; j_call: TRBJ2-5; v_call: TRBV20-1; cdr3_aa: CSALRQGGETQYF; cdr3_nt: TGCAGTGCTTTACGACAGGGGGGAGAGACCCAGTACTTC
clone_size: many; d_call: TRBD1; j_call: TRBJ2-7; v_call: TRBV29-1; cdr3_aa: CSVVPQDRATYEQYF; cdr3_nt: TGCAGCGTTGTACCCCAGGACAGGGCGACCTACGAGCAGTACTTC
clone_size: few; d_call: .; j_call: TRBJ1-5; v_call: TRBV7-2; cdr3_aa: CASSPWTAGVKGNQPQHF; cdr3_nt: TGTGCCAGCAGCCCCTGGACGGCGGGGGTGAAGGGTAATCAGCCCCAGCATTTT
clone_size: many; d_call: .; j_call: TRBJ2-6; v_call: TRBV20-1; cdr3_aa: CSAAELSGANVLTF; cdr3_nt: TGCAGTGCTGCCGAGCTCTCCGGGGCCAACGTCCTGACTTTC
clone_size: few; d_call: .; j_call: TRBJ2-7; v_call: TRBV7-6; cdr3_aa: CASSPRFSSYEQYF; cdr3_nt: TGTGCCAGCAGCCCCCGATTCAGCTCCTACGAGCAGTACTTC
clone_size: .; d_call: .; j_call: TRBJ2-7; v_call: TRBV20-1; cdr3_aa: CSAGSYRDSTYEQYF; cdr3_nt: TGCAGTGCTGGATCTTACAGGGACTCTACCTACGAGCAGTACTTC
clone_size: .; d_call: TRBD1; j_call: TRBJ1-1; v_call: TRBV5-1; cdr3_aa: CASSLFAGGAGTEAFF; cdr3_nt: TGCGCCAGCAGCTTGTTTGCAGGGGGCGCGGGCACTGAAGCTTTCTTT
clone_size: many; d_call: .; j_call: TRBJ1-2; v_call: TRBV24-1; cdr3_aa: CATSDSGTPRAYGYTF; cdr3_nt: TGTGCCACCAGTGATTCCGGGACACCAAGAGCGTATGGCTACACCTTC
clone_size: .; d_call: .; j_call: TRBJ1-2; v_call: TRBV19; cdr3_aa: CASRSQQTYGYTF; cdr3_nt: TGTGCCAGTAGGTCCCAACAGACCTATGGCTACACCTTC
clone_size: many; d_call: .; j_call: TRBJ1-4; v_call: TRBV14; cdr3_aa: CASSRFVLEKLFF; cdr3_nt: TGTGCCAGCAGCCGCTTTGTGCTTGAAAAACTGTTTTTT
clone_size: .; d_call: .; j_call: TRBJ2-5; v_call: TRBV7-2; cdr3_aa: CASGIPEGETQYF; cdr3_nt: TGTGCCAGTGGAATCCCGGAGGGAGAGACCCAGTACTTC
clone_size: many; d_call: TRBD1; j_call: TRBJ1-6; v_call: TRBV6-5; cdr3_aa: CASSTGQGPARALHF; cdr3_nt: TGTGCCAGCAGTACGGGACAGGGACCCGCACGGGCCCTCCACTTT
clone_size: .; d_call: .; j_call: TRBJ2-2; v_call: TRBV10-3; cdr3_aa: CAISENTGQLFF; cdr3_nt: TGTGCCATCAGTGAGAACACCGGGCAGCTGTTTTTT
clone_size: .; d_call: TRBD1; j_call: TRBJ1-2; v_call: TRBV12-3/TRBV12-4; cdr3_aa: CASSFSYQGARLYGYTF; cdr3_nt: TGTGCCAGCAGTTTCAGCTACCAGGGGGCGCGGCTCTATGGCTACACCTTC
clone_size: .; d_call: .; j_call: TRBJ2-7; v_call: TRBV7-2; cdr3_aa: CASSLIQGAYEQYF; cdr3_nt: TGTGCCAGCAGCTTAATCCAGGGCGCCTACGAGCAGTACTTC
clone_size: many; d_call: .; j_call: TRBJ1-2; v_call: TRBV5-6; cdr3_aa: CASSLTEDGYTF; cdr3_nt: TGTGCCAGCAGCCTGACAGAAGATGGCTACACCTTC
clone_size: .; d_call: .; j_call: TRBJ2-2; v_call: TRBV5-1; cdr3_aa: CASTNLGSRGAGELFF; cdr3_nt: TGCGCCAGCACCAACCTTGGGTCCAGGGGGGCCGGGGAGCTGTTTTTT
clone_size: .; d_call: .; j_call: TRBJ1-1; v_call: TRBV5-1; cdr3_aa: CASSLGGRVNTETFF; cdr3_nt: TGCGCCAGCAGCTTGGGGGGACGGGTGAACACTGAAACTTTCTTT
clone_size: .; d_call: TRBD1; j_call: TRBJ1-2; v_call: TRBV4-3; cdr3_aa: CASSQDTGQGRGYTF; cdr3_nt: TGCGCCAGCAGCCAAGACACGGGACAGGGAAGGGGCTACACCTTC
clone_size: .; d_call: .; j_call: TRBJ1-1; v_call: TRBV7-3; cdr3_aa: CASSGNFAEAFF; cdr3_nt: TGTGCCAGCTCAGGGAATTTCGCTGAAGCTTTCTTT
clone_size: many; d_call: TRBD1; j_call: TRBJ1-5; v_call: TRBV19; cdr3_aa: CASSPQGQANQPQHF; cdr3_nt: TGTGCCAGTAGTCCACAAGGACAGGCAAATCAGCCCCAGCATTTT
clone_size: once; d_call: TRBD1; j_call: TRBJ1-2; v_call: TRBV5-1; cdr3_aa: CASSLSGTGSLPSYGYTF; cdr3_nt: TGCGCCAGCAGCTTGTCCGGGACAGGGTCCCTCCCCTCCTATGGCTACACCTTC
clone_size: many; d_call: TRBD2; j_call: TRBJ2-6; v_call: TRBV10-3; cdr3_aa: CAISERTSGSGANVLTF; cdr3_nt: TGTGCCATCAGTGAGAGGACTAGCGGCTCTGGGGCCAACGTCCTGACTTTC
clone_size: .; d_call: .; j_call: TRBJ2-7; v_call: TRBV10-1; cdr3_aa: CASSVPGGREQYF; cdr3_nt: TGCGCCAGCAGTGTACCGGGCGGCCGCGAGCAGTACTTC
clone_size: .; d_call: .; j_call: TRBJ2-7; v_call: TRBV2; cdr3_aa: CASVRPESSYEQYF; cdr3_nt: TGTGCCAGCGTTAGGCCGGAGAGCTCCTACGAGCAGTACTTC
clone_size: .; d_call: .; j_call: TRBJ1-2; v_call: TRBV4-3; cdr3_aa: CASSPGLSQGGYGYTF; cdr3_nt: TGCGCCAGCAGCCCCGGGCTGAGTCAGGGAGGGTATGGCTACACCTTC
clone_size: few; d_call: TRBD1; j_call: TRBJ1-2; v_call: TRBV6-5; cdr3_aa: CASRTGTYYGYTF; cdr3_nt: TGTGCCAGCAGGACAGGGACTTACTATGGCTACACCTTC
clone_size: .; d_call: .; j_call: TRBJ2-7; v_call: TRBV6-5; cdr3_aa: CASSYSVGDEQYF; cdr3_nt: TGTGCCAGCAGTTACTCTGTCGGCGACGAGCAGTACTTC
clone_size: many; d_call: .; j_call: TRBJ2-7; v_call: TRBV7-3; cdr3_aa: CASSLTEAAGEQYF; cdr3_nt: TGTGCCAGCAGCTTAACTGAGGCGGCGGGGGAGCAGTACTTC
clone_size: few; d_call: .; j_call: TRBJ2-3; v_call: TRBV12-3/TRBV12-4; cdr3_aa: CAGASLVTDTQYF; cdr3_nt: TGTGCCGGAGCCTCCCTTGTCACAGATACGCAGTATTTT
clone_size: .; d_call: .; j_call: TRBJ1-1; v_call: TRBV7-2; cdr3_aa: CASSPDKRAVETEAFF; cdr3_nt: TGCGCCAGCAGCCCCGATAAACGGGCAGTGGAGACTGAAGCTTTCTTT
clone_size: .; d_call: .; j_call: TRBJ1-5; v_call: TRBV9; cdr3_aa: CASSVEAVNQPQHF; cdr3_nt: TGTGCCAGCAGCGTAGAGGCAGTCAATCAGCCCCAGCATTTT
clone_size: many; d_call: .; j_call: TRBJ2-7; v_call: TRBV7-9; cdr3_aa: CASSSGTDEQYF; cdr3_nt: TGTGCCAGCAGTTCGGGGACCGACGAGCAGTACTTC
clone_size: few; d_call: .; j_call: TRBJ1-3; v_call: TRBV7-2; cdr3_aa: CASSQGDSSGNTIYF; cdr3_nt: TGTGCCAGCAGCCAAGGGGACTCCTCTGGAAACACCATATATTTT
clone_size: .; d_call: .; j_call: TRBJ1-3; v_call: TRBV25-1; cdr3_aa: CASSARSGVGNTIYF; cdr3_nt: TGTGCCAGCAGTGCTAGATCAGGGGTGGGAAACACCATATATTTT
clone_size: .; d_call: TRBD2; j_call: TRBJ2-7; v_call: TRBV28; cdr3_aa: CASSLLASGPSSYEQYF; cdr3_nt: TGTGCCAGCAGTTTATTGGCTAGCGGGCCTAGCTCCTACGAGCAGTACTTC